This T cell receptor (beta chain) was recorded in a study of cytotoxic CD8 clonotypes in ibrutinib-treated CLL. The CDR3 consists of 13 residues. The germline V gene encodes CDR1 MNHEY and CDR2 SMNVEV (reference sequence). V lost 7 bases to trimming and J lost 4 bases; unmatched junction nucleotides: 4. Sequencing was designed to attain a depth spanning 1 in 200,000 to 1 in 1 million T cells. Profiled with immunoSEQ multiplex PCR; TCRdb holds only in-frame clones, not every one. The sample lists some 98,000 clones, around four fifths seen once, with around 32% in the top ten. Sequenced material: PBMCs, taken after 12 months of ibrutinib treatment. The TCR comes from a human donor with chronic lymphocytic leukemia. This sequence joins TRBV27 and TRBJ1-5; the match to TRBD1 covers 7 bases. CDR3 sequence: CASNSTGNQPQHF. In DNA form, the CDR3 reads TGTGCCAGCAACTCGACAGGGAATCAGCCCCAGCATTTT.